The next 13 T cell receptor beta chains were all read from a single sample in a study of blood T cells in healthy people across ages. Primers used in a second PCR of about 7 to 12 cycles were a sample-barcoded 5' primer and a J-beta primer mix. MiXCR was run by TCRdb on the 5' RACE reads, yielding one entry per CDR3 protein. In the table there are about 800,000 distinct CDR3 sequences, approximately 25% of which are singletons. The data also belong to a second study, concerning T cells of mothers and their children.

Sequencing was performed on blood. The source of these receptors is a boy under 18 in good health.

The chain employs TRBV12-3 or TRBV12-4 and TRBJ1-1, with D unresolved. The CDR3 totals 15 residues. V was clipped by 3 bases and J by 3 bases, with 14 bases between them. CDR3 in DNA: TGTGCCAGCAGTTTTGTAGGCTCAAGCGACACTGAAGCTTTCTTT. It specifies CASSFVGSSDTEAFF.

This chain links TRBV7-3 with TRBJ1-3; the D is unclear. Germline V CDR1 and CDR2: SGHTA, FQGTGA. This CDR3 spans 13 amino acids. Trimming stripped 5 bases from V and 3 bases from J, with 8 bases between. CDR3 region: CASSPLNGNTIYF. In nucleotides, the CDR3 is TGTGCCAGCAGCCCGCTTAATGGAAACACCATATATTTT.

V is TRBV11-2 and J is TRBJ2-1; 9 positions match TRBD1. This CDR3 is built from 16 residues. CDR1 SGHAT and CDR2 FQNNGV come from the germline V gene. V shed 1 base, J shed 10 bases, and the junction held 11 bases outside the gene matches. The CDR3 loop reads CASSLVAGTGWYEQFF. The CDR3, as DNA: TGTGCCAGCAGCTTAGTCGCAGGGACAGGGTGGTACGAGCAGTTCTTC.

As for this clonotype: The junction shows a germline mismatch at one end, possibly a read error. This chain uses TRBV13 with TRBJ2-3; D tentatively fits TRBD1 or TRBD2 (5 bases each). Germline loops: CDR1 PRHDT, CDR2 FYEKMQ (reference sequence). This CDR3 spans 17 amino acids. The CDR3 protein is CASSRFIRDADTDTQYF. CDR3 in DNA: TGCGCCAGCAGCCGATTTATCCGGGACGCCGACACAGATACGCAGTATTTT.

This clonotype was counted between two and nine times. CDR3 in amino acids: CASSDAMGQGAGAFF. CDR3 in DNA: TGTGCCAGCAGTGATGCTATGGGACAGGGGGCCGGAGCTTTCTTT. The J gene is TRBJ1-1, the V gene TRBV6-2 or TRBV6-3, with 12 bases lining up with TRBD1. The junction had 11 bases not matched to a gene; V was cut back by 5 bases and J by 10 bases. CDR1 is MNHEY and CDR2 is SVGEGT in the germline V gene. The CDR3 runs to 15 residues.

V usage is TRBV29-1 and J usage is TRBJ2-5; 7 positions match TRBD1. The CDR3 has 11 residues. Trimming removed 6 bases from V and 4 bases from J; junction bases left unmatched: 2. Looked up from germline, CDR1 is SQVTM and CDR2 is ANQGSEA. The CDR3 coding sequence is TGCAGCGTCGACAGGGCAGAGACCCAGTACTTC. Residues: CSVDRAETQYF.

In the case of this clonotype: One junction end does not reproduce the germline sequence, and a read error may be involved. The chain recombines TRBV11-2 with TRBJ2-1, with 11 bases lining up with TRBD2. The CDR3 spans 22 residues. The germline V gene has CDR1 SGHAT and CDR2 FQNNGV. The CDR3 DNA follows: TGTGCCAGCAGCGTAGAAATTAGCGGGAGGGCCGACCCGGCGTACTCCTACAATGAGCAGTTCTTC. Translation: CASSVEISGRADPAYSYNEQFF. The complete variable domain, with remaining parts taken from reference TRBV11-2 and TRBJ2-1, reads EAGVAQSPRYKIIEKRQSVAFWCNPISGHATLYWYQQILGQGPKLLIQFQNNGVVDDSQLPKDRFSAERLKGVDSTLKIQPAKLEDSAVYLCASSVEISGRADPAYSYNEQFFGPGTRLTVL.

J is TRBJ2-5 and V is TRBV28, with a possible D match to TRBD2 (5 bases). Looked up from germline, CDR1 is MDHEN and CDR2 is SYDVKM. V gave up 6 bases and J gave up 3 bases, with 17 bases separating them. CDR3 length equals 15 residues. The CDR3 loop is CASSPIPDGEETQYF. The CDR3 bases are TGTGCCAGCAGCCCAATCCCTGACGGGGAAGAGACCCAGTACTTC.

This clonotype was recorded a few times. This rearrangement joins TRBV5-1 to TRBJ1-6, with 7 nucleotides matching TRBD1. The CDR3 consists of 14 residues. The ends lost 2 bases at V and 10 bases at J; junction bases unmatched: 6. Looked up from germline, CDR1 is SGHRS and CDR2 is YFSETQ. The CDR3 sequence is CASSFEQGVSPLHF. The CDR3, as DNA: TGCGCCAGCAGCTTTGAGCAGGGGGTCTCACCCCTCCACTTT.

This clonotype was observed a few times. V is TRBV5-6 and J is TRBJ2-1; a possible D gene is TRBD1 (6 bases). The CDR3 is 11 residues long. V was clipped by 10 bases and J by 6 bases, with 11 bases between them. Germline assignment: CDR1 SGHDT and CDR2 YYEEEE. CDR3 region: CAWSRGNEQFF. The DNA for the CDR3 is TGTGCCTGGAGCAGGGGCAATGAGCAGTTCTTC.

This chain links TRBV9 with TRBJ1-1; 7 bases fit TRBD1. This CDR3 has 14 residues. The junction had 2 bases not matched to a gene; V was cut back by 3 bases and J by 0 bases. Germline V gene lookup returns CDR1 SGDLS and CDR2 YYNGEE. CDR3 bases: TGTGCCAGCAGCGCAGGGGGGGTGAACACTGAAGCTTTCTTT. This sequence encodes CASSAGGVNTEAFF. The full variable domain, rest sourced from reference TRBV9 and TRBJ1-1, is DSGVTQTPKHLITATGQRVTLRCSPRSGDLSVYWYQQSLDQGLQFLIQYYNGEERAKGNILERFSAQQFPDLHSELNLSSLELGDSALYFCASSAGGVNTEAFFGQGTRLTVV.

The chain is built from TRBV6-2 or TRBV6-3 and TRBJ2-7; maybe TRBD1 (6 bases). The J call is uncertain, as TRBJ2-1 better fits the DNA end. This CDR3 is 15 amino acids long. Germline lookup yields CDR1 MNHEY and CDR2 SVGEGT. The CDR3 nucleotides read TGTGCCAGCAGCTCCTCAGGGGATCCCTACAATGAGCAGTTCTTC. Protein sequence: CASSSSGDPYNEQFF.

The chain has TRBV7-3 and TRBJ2-3; D not resolved. The germline V and J ends were trimmed by 9 bases and 3 bases, with 16 bases remaining between them. The germline V gene encodes CDR1 SGHTA and CDR2 FQGTGA. The length of the CDR3 is 14 residues. The CDR3 sequence is CASAAVMGTDTQYF. The DNA for the CDR3 is TGTGCCAGTGCGGCGGTAATGGGTACAGATACGCAGTATTTT.